This T cell receptor beta chain comes out of a study of blood T cell repertoires in COVID-19. About the research overall: COVID-19 samples collected from the United States, Italy and Spain covered acute and convalescent phases. PBMCs, B-cell-depleted T cells, or T cells were the source of the cDNA or gDNA that made up the material.

The trim removed 2 bases at V and 8 bases at J, leaving 2 bases unmatched. Per germline, CDR1 MRHNA and CDR2 SNTAGT. There are 13 residues in the CDR3. Original processing methods: Reference gene primers were amplified, and this amplification served to estimate nucleated cell counts. The repertoire was sequenced with immunoSEQ multiplex PCR; TCRdb's copy has only in-frame clones and lacks some. V, J and clone size derive from that table, while D and trimming were established from the DNA sequence. This sample has under 150,000 clones; around four fifths occur once, and the top ten carry roughly 25%. Source material: peripheral blood. The genes are TRBV6-4 and TRBJ2-1; 8 bases align to TRBD1. This receptor was obtained from a human donor in a cohort sampled during active COVID-19. The CDR3 region is CASSDEQGDEQFF. For the CDR3, the DNA is TGTGCCAGCAGTGACGAACAGGGGGATGAGCAGTTCTTC.